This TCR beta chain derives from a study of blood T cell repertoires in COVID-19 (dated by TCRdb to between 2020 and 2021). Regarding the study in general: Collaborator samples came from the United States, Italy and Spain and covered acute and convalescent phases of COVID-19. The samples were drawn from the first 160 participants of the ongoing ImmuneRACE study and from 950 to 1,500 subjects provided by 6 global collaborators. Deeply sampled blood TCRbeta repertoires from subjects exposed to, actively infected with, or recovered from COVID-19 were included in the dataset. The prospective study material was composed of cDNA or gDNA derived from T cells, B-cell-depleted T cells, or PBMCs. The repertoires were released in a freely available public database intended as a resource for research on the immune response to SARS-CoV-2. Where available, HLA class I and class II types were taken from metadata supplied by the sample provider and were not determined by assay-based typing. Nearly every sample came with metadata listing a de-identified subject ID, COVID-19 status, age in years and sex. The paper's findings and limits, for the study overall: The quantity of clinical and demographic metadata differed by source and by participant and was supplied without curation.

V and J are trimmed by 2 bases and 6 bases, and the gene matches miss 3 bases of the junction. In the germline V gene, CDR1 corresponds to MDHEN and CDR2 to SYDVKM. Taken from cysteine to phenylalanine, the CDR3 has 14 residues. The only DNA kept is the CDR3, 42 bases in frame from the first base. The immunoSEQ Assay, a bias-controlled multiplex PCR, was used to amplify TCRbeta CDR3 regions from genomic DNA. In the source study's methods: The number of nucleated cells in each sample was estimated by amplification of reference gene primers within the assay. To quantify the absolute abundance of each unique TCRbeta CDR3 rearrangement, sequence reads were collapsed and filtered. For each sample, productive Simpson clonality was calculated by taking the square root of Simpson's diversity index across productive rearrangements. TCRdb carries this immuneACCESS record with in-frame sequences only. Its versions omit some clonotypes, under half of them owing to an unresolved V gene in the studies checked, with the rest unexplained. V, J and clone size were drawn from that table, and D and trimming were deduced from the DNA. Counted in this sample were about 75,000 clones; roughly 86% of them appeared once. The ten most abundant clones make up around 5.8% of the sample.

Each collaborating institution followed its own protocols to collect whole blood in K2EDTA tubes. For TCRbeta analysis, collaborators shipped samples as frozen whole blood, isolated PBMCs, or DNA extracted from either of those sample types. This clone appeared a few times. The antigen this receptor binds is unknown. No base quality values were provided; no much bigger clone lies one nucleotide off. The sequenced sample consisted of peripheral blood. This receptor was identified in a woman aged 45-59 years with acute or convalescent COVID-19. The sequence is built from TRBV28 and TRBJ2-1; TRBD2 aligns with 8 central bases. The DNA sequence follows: TGTGCCAGCAGTTTAGCGGGAGGTGTCAATGAGCAGTTCTTC. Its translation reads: CASSLAGGVNEQFF.